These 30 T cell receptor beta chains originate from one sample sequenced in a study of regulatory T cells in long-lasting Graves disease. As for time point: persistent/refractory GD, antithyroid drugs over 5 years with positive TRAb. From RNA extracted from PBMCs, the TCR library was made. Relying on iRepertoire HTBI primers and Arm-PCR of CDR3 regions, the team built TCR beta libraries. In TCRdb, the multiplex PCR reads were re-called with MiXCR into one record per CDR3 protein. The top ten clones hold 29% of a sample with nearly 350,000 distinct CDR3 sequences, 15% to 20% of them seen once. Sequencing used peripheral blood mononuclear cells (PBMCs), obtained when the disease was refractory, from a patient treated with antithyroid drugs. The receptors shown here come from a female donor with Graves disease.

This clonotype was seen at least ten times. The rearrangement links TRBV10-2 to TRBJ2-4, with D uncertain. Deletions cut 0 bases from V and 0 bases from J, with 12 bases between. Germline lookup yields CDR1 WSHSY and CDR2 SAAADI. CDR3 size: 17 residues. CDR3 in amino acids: CASSESGLILAKNIQYF. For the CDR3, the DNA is TGCGCCAGCAGTGAGTCGGGCCTTATCTTAGCCAAAAACATTCAGTACTTC.

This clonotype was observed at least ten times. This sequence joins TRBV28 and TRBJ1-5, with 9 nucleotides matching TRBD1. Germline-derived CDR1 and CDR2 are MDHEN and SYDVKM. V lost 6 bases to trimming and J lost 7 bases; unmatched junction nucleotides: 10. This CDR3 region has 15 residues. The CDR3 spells CASSLTGGGIQPQHF. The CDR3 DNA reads TGTGCCAGCAGCCTCACAGGGGGCGGTATCCAGCCCCAGCATTTT. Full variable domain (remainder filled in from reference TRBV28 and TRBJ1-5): DVKVTQSSRYLVKRTGEKVFLECVQDMDHENMFWYRQDPGLGLRLIYFSYDVKMKEKGDIPEGYSVSREKKERFSLILESASTNQTSMYLCASSLTGGGIQPQHFGDGTRLSIL.

In DNA, the CDR3 is TGCAGTGCTAGAGGAGAAGGCTGGGGGCTCTCCTACGAGCAGTACTTC. It translates to CSARGEGWGLSYEQYF. The chain combines TRBV20-1 with TRBJ2-7, with TRBD1 as a possible D gene (6 bases). V lost 1 base, J lost 0 bases, and 16 bases lay in between. The germline V gene encodes CDR1 DFQATT and CDR2 SNEGSKA (reference sequence). The CDR3 covers 16 residues.

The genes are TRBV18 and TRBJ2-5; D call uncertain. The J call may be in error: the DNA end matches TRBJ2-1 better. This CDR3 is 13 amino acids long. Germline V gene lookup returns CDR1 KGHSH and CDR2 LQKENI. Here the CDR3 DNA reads TGTGCCAGCTCACGAGACTTGACCAATGAGCAGTTCTTC. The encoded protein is CASSRDLTNEQFF.

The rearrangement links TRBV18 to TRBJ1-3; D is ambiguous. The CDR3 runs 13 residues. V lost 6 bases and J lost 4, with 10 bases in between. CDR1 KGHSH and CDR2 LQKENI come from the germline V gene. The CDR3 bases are TGTGCCAGCTCTGTCGTTGAAGGAAACACCATATATTTT. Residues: CASSVVEGNTIYF.

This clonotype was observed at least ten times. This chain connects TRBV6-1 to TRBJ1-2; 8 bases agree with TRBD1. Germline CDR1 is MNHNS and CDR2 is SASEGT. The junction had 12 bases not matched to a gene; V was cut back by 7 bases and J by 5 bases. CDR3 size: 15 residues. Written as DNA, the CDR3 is TGTGCCAGCACCCTAAGTCGGGGGACAGGATATGGCTACACCTTC. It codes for CASTLSRGTGYGYTF.

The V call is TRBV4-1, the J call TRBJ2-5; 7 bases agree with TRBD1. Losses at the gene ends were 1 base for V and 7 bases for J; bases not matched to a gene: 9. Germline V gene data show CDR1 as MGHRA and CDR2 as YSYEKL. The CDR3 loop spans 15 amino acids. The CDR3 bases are TGCGCCAGCAGCCAAGGTTTTTTACAGGGGTCGACCCAGTACTTC. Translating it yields CASSQGFLQGSTQYF.

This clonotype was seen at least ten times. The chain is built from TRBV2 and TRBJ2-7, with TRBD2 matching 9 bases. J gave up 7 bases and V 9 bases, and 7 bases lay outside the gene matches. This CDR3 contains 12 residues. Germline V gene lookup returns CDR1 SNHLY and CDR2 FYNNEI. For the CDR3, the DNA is TGTGCCAGTAGCGGGGGTTGGAGGGAGCAGTACTTC. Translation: CASSGGWREQYF.

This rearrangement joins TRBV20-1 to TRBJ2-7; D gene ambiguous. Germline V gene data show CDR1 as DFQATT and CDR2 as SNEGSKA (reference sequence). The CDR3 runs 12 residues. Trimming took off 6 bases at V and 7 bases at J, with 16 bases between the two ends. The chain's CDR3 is CSAPWLYGEQYF. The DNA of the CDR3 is TGCAGTGCCCCCTGGTTGTACGGGGAGCAGTACTTC.

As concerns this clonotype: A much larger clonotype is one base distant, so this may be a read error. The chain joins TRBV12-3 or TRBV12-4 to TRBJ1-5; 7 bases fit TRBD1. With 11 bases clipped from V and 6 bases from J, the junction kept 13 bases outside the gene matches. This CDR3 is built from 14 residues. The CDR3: CACTPGGWGQPQHF. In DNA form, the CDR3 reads TGTGCCTGCACTCCAGGGGGGTGGGGTCAGCCCCAGCATTTT.

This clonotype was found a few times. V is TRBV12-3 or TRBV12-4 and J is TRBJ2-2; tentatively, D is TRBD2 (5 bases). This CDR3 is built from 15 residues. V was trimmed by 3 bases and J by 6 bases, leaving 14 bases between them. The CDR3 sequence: CASSFAGGKSGELFF. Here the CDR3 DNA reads TGTGCCAGCAGTTTCGCGGGTGGGAAGTCCGGGGAGCTGTTTTTT.

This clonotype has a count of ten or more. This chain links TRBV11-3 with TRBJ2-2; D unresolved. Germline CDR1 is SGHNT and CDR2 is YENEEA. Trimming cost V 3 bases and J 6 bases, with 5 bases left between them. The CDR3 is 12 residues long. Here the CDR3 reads CASSLGSGELFF. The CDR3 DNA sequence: TGTGCCAGCAGCTTGGGGTCCGGGGAGCTGTTTTTT.

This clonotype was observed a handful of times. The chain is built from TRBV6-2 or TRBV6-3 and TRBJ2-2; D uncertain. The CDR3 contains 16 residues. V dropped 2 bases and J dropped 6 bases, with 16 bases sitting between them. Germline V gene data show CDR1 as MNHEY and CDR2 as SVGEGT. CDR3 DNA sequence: TGTGCCAGCAGTTACATGACAACACTTACCCCCGGGGAGCTGTTTTTT. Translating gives CASSYMTTLTPGELFF.

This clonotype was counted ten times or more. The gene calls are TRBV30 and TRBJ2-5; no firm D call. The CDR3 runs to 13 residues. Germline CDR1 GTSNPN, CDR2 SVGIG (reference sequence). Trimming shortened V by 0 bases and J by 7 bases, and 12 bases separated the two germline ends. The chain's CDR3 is CAWSVTFLGTQYF. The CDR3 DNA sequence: TGTGCCTGGAGTGTAACCTTTCTCGGGACCCAGTACTTC.

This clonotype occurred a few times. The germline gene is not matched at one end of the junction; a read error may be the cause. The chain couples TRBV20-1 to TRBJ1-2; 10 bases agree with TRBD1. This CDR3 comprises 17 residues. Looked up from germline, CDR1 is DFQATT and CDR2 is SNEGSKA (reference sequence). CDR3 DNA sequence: TGCAGTGCAGCTCCTCCCGCGGGACAGGGGCCCCCTATGGCTATTCCCTTC. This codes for CSAAPPAGQGPPMAIPF.

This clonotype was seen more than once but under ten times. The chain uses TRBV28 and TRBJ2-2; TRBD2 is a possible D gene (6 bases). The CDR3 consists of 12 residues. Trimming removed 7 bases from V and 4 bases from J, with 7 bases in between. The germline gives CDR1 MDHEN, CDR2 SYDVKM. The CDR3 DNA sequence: TGTGCCAGCATGGGGGGCACCGGGGAGCTGTTTTTT. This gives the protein CASMGGTGELFF. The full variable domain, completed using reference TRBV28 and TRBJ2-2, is DVKVTQSSRYLVKRTGEKVFLECVQDMDHENMFWYRQDPGLGLRLIYFSYDVKMKEKGDIPEGYSVSREKKERFSLILESASTNQTSMYLCASMGGTGELFFGEGSRLTVL.

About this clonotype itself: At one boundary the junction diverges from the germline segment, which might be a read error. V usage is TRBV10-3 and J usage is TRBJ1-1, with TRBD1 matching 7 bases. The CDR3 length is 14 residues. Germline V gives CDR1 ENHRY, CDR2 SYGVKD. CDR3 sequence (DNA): TGTACCATCAGTAGCCTGGACAGGAACAGTGAAGCTTTCTTT. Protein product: CTISSLDRNSEAFF.

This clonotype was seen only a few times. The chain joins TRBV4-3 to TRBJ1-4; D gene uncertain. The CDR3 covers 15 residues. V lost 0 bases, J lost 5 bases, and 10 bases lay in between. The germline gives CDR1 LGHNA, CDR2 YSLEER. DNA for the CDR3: TGCGCCAGCAGCCAAGACCGAACAGTGAATGAAAAACTGTTTTTT. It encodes CASSQDRTVNEKLFF.

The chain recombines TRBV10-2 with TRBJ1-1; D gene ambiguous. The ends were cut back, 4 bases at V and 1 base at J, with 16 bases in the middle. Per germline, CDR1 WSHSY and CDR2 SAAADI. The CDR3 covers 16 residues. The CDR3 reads CASSVPTRPSNTEAFF. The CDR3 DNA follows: TGCGCCAGCAGTGTCCCCACACGCCCCTCGAACACTGAAGCTTTCTTT.

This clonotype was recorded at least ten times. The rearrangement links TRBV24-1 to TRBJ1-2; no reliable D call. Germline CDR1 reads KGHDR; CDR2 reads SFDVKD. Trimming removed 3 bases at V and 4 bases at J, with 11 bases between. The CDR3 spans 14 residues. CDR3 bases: TGTGCCACCAGTGATGCTTCGGGTTTCTATGGCTACACCTTC. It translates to CATSDASGFYGYTF.

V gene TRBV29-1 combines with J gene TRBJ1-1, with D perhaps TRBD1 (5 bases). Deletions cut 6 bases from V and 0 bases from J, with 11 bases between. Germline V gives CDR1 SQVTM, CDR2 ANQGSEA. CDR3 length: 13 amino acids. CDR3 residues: CSVKGRLNTEAFF. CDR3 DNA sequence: TGCAGCGTGAAGGGACGGTTGAACACTGAAGCTTTCTTT.

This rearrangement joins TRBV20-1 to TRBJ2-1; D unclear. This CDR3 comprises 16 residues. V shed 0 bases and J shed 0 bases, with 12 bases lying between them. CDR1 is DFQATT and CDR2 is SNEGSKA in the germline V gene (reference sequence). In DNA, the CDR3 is TGCAGTGCTAGAGATGTTAGATTCCACTCCTACAATGAGCAGTTCTTC. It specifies CSARDVRFHSYNEQFF.

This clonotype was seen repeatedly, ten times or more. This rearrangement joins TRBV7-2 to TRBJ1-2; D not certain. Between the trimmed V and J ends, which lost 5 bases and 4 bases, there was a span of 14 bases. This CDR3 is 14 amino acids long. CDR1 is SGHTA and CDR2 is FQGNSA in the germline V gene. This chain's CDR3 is CASSPTGGPYGYTF. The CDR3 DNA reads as TGTGCCAGCAGCCCCACCGGCGGGCCCTATGGCTACACCTTC.

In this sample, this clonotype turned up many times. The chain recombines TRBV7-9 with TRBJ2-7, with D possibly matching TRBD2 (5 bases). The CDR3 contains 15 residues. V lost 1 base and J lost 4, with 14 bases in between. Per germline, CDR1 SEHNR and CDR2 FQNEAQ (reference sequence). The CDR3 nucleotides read TGTGCCAGCAGCTTAGGGACTTATCTAGGGTACGAGCAGTACTTC. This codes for CASSLGTYLGYEQYF.

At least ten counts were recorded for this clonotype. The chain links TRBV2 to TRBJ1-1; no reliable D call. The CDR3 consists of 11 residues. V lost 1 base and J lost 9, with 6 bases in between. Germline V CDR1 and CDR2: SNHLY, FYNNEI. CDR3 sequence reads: CASSEDVQAFF. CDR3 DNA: TGTGCCAGCAGTGAAGACGTCCAAGCTTTCTTT.

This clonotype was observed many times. CDR3 nucleotide sequence: TGCAGCGTTGTACAAAACCATGGCTACACCTTC. As protein: CSVVQNHGYTF. The chain employs TRBV29-1 and TRBJ1-2, with D uncertain. The V gene's germline CDR1 is SQVTM and CDR2 ANQGSEA. V lost 4 bases and J lost 6, with 9 bases in between. CDR3 length: 11 amino acids.

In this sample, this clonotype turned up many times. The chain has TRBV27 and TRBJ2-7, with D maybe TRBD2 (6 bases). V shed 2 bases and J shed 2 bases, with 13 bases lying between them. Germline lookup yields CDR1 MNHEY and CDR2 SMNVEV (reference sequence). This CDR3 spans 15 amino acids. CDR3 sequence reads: CASSLVLARPYEQYF. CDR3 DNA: TGTGCCAGCAGTTTAGTCCTAGCGAGACCCTACGAGCAGTACTTC.

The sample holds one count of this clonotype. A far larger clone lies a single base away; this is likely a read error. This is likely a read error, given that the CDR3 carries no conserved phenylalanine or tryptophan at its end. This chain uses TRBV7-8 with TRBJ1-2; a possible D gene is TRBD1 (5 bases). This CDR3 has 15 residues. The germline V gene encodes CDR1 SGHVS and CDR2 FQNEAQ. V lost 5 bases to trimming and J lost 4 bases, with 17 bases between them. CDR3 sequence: CASSHSGTLSYGYTY. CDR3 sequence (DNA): TGTGCCAGCAGCCACTCGGGGACGCTTTCCTATGGCTACACCTAC.

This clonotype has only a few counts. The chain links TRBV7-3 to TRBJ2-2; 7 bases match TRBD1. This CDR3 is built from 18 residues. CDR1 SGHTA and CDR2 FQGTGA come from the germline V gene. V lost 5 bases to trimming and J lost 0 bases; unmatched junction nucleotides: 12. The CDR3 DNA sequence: TGTGCCAGCAGCAAAAACTTTCCCGGGACAGCGAACACCGGGGAGCTGTTTTTT. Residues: CASSKNFPGTANTGELFF.

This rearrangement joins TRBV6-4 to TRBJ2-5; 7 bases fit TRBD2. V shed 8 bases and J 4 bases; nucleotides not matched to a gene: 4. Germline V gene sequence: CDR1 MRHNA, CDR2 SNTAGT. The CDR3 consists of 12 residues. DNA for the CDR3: TGTGCCAGCGATGGGGGGGGAGAGACCCAGTACTTC. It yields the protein CASDGGGETQYF.